These 3 T cell receptor beta chains originate from one sample sequenced in a study of neurological immune-mediated disorders. Via MiXCR, TCRdb re-called the 5' RACE reads, giving one row per CDR3 protein. Seen here are some 56,000 distinct CDR3 sequences, around 3.5% observed once, and the top ten hold 6.5%. The specimen sequenced was PBMCs. Source of these receptors: a man aged 60 to 69 with multiple sclerosis.

The chain employs TRBV30 and TRBJ1-1; D is unresolved. The germline V gene encodes CDR1 GTSNPN and CDR2 SVGIG (reference sequence). Trimming left V 4 bases short and J 4 bases short, with 10 bases between. This CDR3 is 12 amino acids long. CDR3 in DNA: TGTGCCTGGAAAAGGGCGAGCACTGAAGCTTTCTTT. Its protein is CAWKRASTEAFF.

In this sample, this clonotype turned up many times. The chain recombines TRBV9 with TRBJ1-1; D is unclear. With 0 bases removed from V and 7 bases from J, the gap between germline ends came to 22 bases. CDR1 and CDR2 from the germline V gene are SGDLS and YYNGEE. The CDR3 consists of 17 residues. CDR3 sequence: CASSVAATMAGSSEAFF. As DNA, the CDR3 is TGTGCCAGCAGCGTAGCGGCAACCATGGCGGGTTCGAGTGAAGCTTTCTTT.

This clonotype has a single count. This CDR3 reads CASSIFRGEQYF. The CDR3 coding sequence is TGTGCCAGCAGTATATTCCGGGGTGAGCAGTACTTC. The V and J genes are TRBV6-1 and TRBJ2-7, with a possible D match to TRBD2 (5 bases). Trimming pared 5 bases from V and 7 bases from J, leaving 12 bases between. CDR1 and CDR2 (germline): MNHNS, SASEGT. CDR3 length: 12 amino acids.